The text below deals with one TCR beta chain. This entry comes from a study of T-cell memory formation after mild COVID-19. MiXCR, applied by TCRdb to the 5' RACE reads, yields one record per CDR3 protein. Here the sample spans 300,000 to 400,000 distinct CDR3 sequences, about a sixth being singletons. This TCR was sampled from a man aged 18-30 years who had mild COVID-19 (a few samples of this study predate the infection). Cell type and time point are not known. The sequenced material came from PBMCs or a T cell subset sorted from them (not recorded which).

CDR3 amino acids: CSVEPPGLSVYGYTF. The CDR3, as DNA: TGCAGCGTTGAGCCCCCAGGGCTCTCCGTCTATGGCTACACCTTC. The chain recombines TRBV29-1 with TRBJ1-2, with TRBD1 as a possible D gene (5 bases). Trimming shortened V by 3 bases and J by 4 bases, and 18 bases separated the two germline ends. This CDR3 has 15 residues. Germline V gene lookup returns CDR1 SQVTM and CDR2 ANQGSEA.